What follows describes a single T cell receptor (beta chain). What it binds is unknown. The CDR3 contains 14 residues. Trimming removed 6 bases at V and 3 bases at J, with 14 bases between. Per germline, CDR1 SGHRS and CDR2 YFSETQ. The data were taken from a study of neoadjuvant anti-PD-1 for oral cavity cancer. Looking at the study overall: Around day 43, patients without progression received a fourth nivolumab dose before surgery. Study-level results: Higher pretreatment blood Treg/Th17 ratios correlated with higher pretreatment blood and lower post-treatment tumor TCRbeta clonality.

Two replicates per tumor sample, mostly from 4.8 ug of genomic DNA. Assay used: immunoSEQ multiplex PCR; TCRdb lists only in-frame clones, some missing. The sample yields nearly 15,000 clones, roughly 40% seen once. Noted time point: after neoadjuvant nivolumab, at surgical resection. These oral cavity squamous cell carcinomas were HPV-negative and locally advanced. The receptor comes from a person aged 35 to 85 with oral cavity squamous cell carcinoma. This specimen consisted of tumor tissue, obtained after nivolumab (anti-PD-1) treatment. The chain recombines TRBV5-1 with TRBJ2-3, with D perhaps TRBD2 (7 bases). CDR3 nucleotide sequence: TGCGCCAGCATGGGGGGGCCGGGAACAGATACGCAGTATTTT. This translates into CASMGGPGTDTQYF.